This TCR beta chain was identified in a study of OX40 agonist ivuxolimab in advanced cancers. Here immunoSEQ multiplex PCR was the method, and the copy in TCRdb shows in-frame clones only, minus some. In the table there are some 43,000 clones, just over 85% of which are singletons. The CDR3 totals 16 residues. With 0 bases clipped from V and 7 bases from J, the junction kept 6 bases outside the gene matches. Germline V CDR1 and CDR2: MNHEY, SVGAGI. This material consisted of CD4+ or CD8+ T cells sorted from blood, taken in a trial of the OX40 agonist ivuxolimab. The sequence derives from an adult with an advanced solid tumor such as melanoma, head and neck, liver or kidney cancer. This chain uses TRBV6-5 with TRBJ2-1; 10 bases are a match to TRBD2. CDR3: CASSYSELAGNNEQFF. The CDR3 DNA follows: TGTGCCAGCAGTTACTCGGAACTAGCGGGAAATAATGAGCAGTTCTTC.